A single sample is the source of the 25 T cell receptor beta chains below, sequenced in a study of CD8+ T cells in alopecia areata. Those with alopecia areata gave lesional scalp punch biopsies and peripheral blood. Isolated RNA was reverse transcribed into cDNA used as the sequencing template. Assay used: immunoSEQ multiplex PCR; TCRdb lists only in-frame clones, some missing. The data show 9,500 to 15,000 clones, more than 50% seen once. What was sequenced was skin. Receptors originate from a human donor with alopecia areata.

The chain uses TRBV14 and TRBJ2-2; unclear D gene. This CDR3 has 14 residues. V was shortened by 2 bases and J by 0 bases, with 4 bases between the two germline ends. Germline V gene data show CDR1 as SGHDN and CDR2 as FVKESK. The CDR3 here is CASSQLTNTGELFF. CDR3 in DNA: TGTGCCAGCAGCCAACTTACGAACACCGGGGAGCTGTTTTTT.

The V and J genes are TRBV4-2 and TRBJ2-7, with 10 nucleotides matching TRBD2. Germline V CDR1 and CDR2: LGHNA, YNFKEQ. The CDR3 is made up of 18 amino acids. V gave up 1 base and J gave up 2 bases; unmatched junction bases: 11. The CDR3 DNA reads TGTGCCAGCAGCCAAGGTCGGGCTAGCGGGAGTTTGACCTACGAGCAGTACTTC. Translated: CASSQGRASGSLTYEQYF.

Points on this clone: With a much larger clone just one base away, this may be a read error. This specimen includes other DNA sequences encoding the same CDR3. This sequence joins TRBV4-1 and TRBJ1-2; TRBD1 might be the D (5 bases). The germline V and J ends were trimmed by 0 bases and 4 bases, with 12 bases remaining between them. The germline gives CDR1 MGHRA, CDR2 YSYEKL. This CDR3 is 15 amino acids long. The CDR3 here is CASSQDLGEVYGYTF. In nucleotides, the CDR3 is TGCGCCAGCAGCCAAGATCTGGGGGAAGTCTATGGCTACACCTTC.

The gene calls are TRBV5-1 and TRBJ1-4; 8 bases are a match to TRBD1. The V and J ends lost 4 bases and 5 bases, in that order; junction bases with no gene match: 7. This CDR3 is 15 amino acids long. CDR1 and CDR2 (germline): SGHRS, YFSETQ. The CDR3: CASSAPGQANEKLFF. Here the CDR3 DNA reads TGCGCCAGCAGCGCCCCGGGACAGGCAAATGAAAAACTGTTTTTT.

There are a few counts of this clone. The rearrangement links TRBV7-9 to TRBJ2-7, with D unresolved. This CDR3 comprises 11 residues. CDR1 is SEHNR, CDR2 FQNEAQ, per germline (reference sequence). V shed 1 base and J shed 8 bases, with 6 bases lying between them. For the CDR3, the DNA is TGTGCCAGCAGCTTAGGACCAAAGCAGTACTTC. This translates into CASSLGPKQYF.

A few counts support this clone. J is TRBJ2-1 and V is TRBV7-9, with D unclear. The CDR3 length is 8 residues. Germline CDR1 reads SEHNR; CDR2 reads FQNEAQ (reference sequence). V was pared by 10 bases and J by 14 bases, with 9 bases between. The CDR3 DNA is TGTGCCACCCGCTCGAAGTTCTTC. Its translation: CATRSKFF. Looking up the rest from reference TRBV7-9 and TRBJ2-1 gives the full variable domain: DTGVSQNPRHKITKRGQNVTFRCDPISEHNRLYWYRQTLGQGPEFLTYFQNEAQLEKSRLLSDRFSAERPKGSFSTLEIQRTEQGDSAMYLCATRSKFFGPGTRLTVL.

This clone has only a few counts. The rearrangement uses TRBV7-6 and TRBJ1-6, with D maybe TRBD1 (5 bases). V dropped 1 base and J dropped 5 bases, with 6 bases sitting between them. The CDR3 has 14 amino acids. The germline gives CDR1 SGHVS, CDR2 FNYEAQ. The CDR3 loop is CASSLGQNNSPLHF. In nucleotides, the CDR3 is TGTGCCAGCAGCTTAGGACAGAATAATTCACCCCTCCACTTT.

The CDR3 nucleotides read TGTGCCAGCGGGGGAGGAGGGGACACCTACCCCTACGAGCAGTACTTC. This translates into CASGGGGDTYPYEQYF. The chain uses TRBV7-6 and TRBJ2-7; possibly TRBD1 or TRBD2 for D (6 bases each). The V gene lost 8 bases and the J gene lost 2 bases, with 22 bases spanning the gap. The CDR3 has 16 residues. Germline V gene sequence: CDR1 SGHVS, CDR2 FNYEAQ. Together with reference TRBV7-6 and TRBJ2-7, the CDR3 gives the full variable domain: GAGVSQSPRYKVTKRGQDVALRCDPISGHVSLYWYRQALGQGPEFLTYFNYEAQQDKSGLPNDRFSAERPEGSISTLTIQRTEQRDSAMYRCASGGGGDTYPYEQYFGPGTRLTVT.

This chain links TRBV18 with TRBJ1-5; 9 positions agree with TRBD1. The CDR3 length is 16 residues. The junction had 6 bases not matched to a gene; V was cut back by 3 bases and J by 3 bases. The germline V gene encodes CDR1 KGHSH and CDR2 LQKENI. The CDR3 sequence is CASSPDRGAINQPQHF. The CDR3 region has the DNA TGTGCCAGCTCACCCGACAGGGGGGCGATCAATCAGCCCCAGCATTTT.

The chain is built from TRBV11-1 and TRBJ2-7; weak D call: TRBD1 (5 bases). CDR1 and CDR2 (germline): SGHAT, FQDESV (reference sequence). The V and J ends lost 5 bases and 5 bases respectively, with 19 bases between them. This CDR3 region has 15 residues. CDR3 in DNA: TGTGCCAGCAGCCCTGGGGCAGGGAAGGTCGACGAGCAGTACTTC. It yields the protein CASSPGAGKVDEQYF.

The chain recombines TRBV10-3 with TRBJ2-3; the D is unclear. The V and J ends lost 2 bases and 0 bases respectively, with 3 bases between them. CDR1 is ENHRY and CDR2 is SYGVKD in the germline V gene. This CDR3 region has 13 residues. The CDR3 here is CAISEASTDTQYF. The CDR3 DNA reads as TGTGCCATCAGTGAGGCCAGCACAGATACGCAGTATTTT.

This clone was counted a few times. The CDR3 loop is CASSSGMLDEQYF. The CDR3 region has the DNA TGTGCCAGCAGTTCCGGGATGCTGGACGAGCAGTACTTC. J is TRBJ2-7 and V is TRBV6-5; TRBD2 might be the D (5 bases). The V gene's germline CDR1 is MNHEY and CDR2 SVGAGI. Trimming pared 4 bases from V and 5 bases from J, leaving 12 bases between. CDR3 length: 13 residues.

Points on this clone: Other nucleotide sequences from this sample produce the same CDR3. This chain uses TRBV27 with TRBJ1-4; a weak D match, TRBD1 (6 bases). The CDR3 runs to 16 residues. V lost 5 bases to trimming and J lost 7 bases, with 20 bases between them. Germline loops: CDR1 MNHEY, CDR2 SMNVEV (reference sequence). The CDR3, as DNA: TGTGCCAGCAGTCATCGGGGGACCGAGGGGGGTGAAAAACTGTTTTTT. Encoded protein: CASSHRGTEGGEKLFF.

The CDR3 DNA reads as TGTGCCAGCAGTTTATCGAACAGGGGAAGCGAGCAGTACTTC. It encodes CASSLSNRGSEQYF. The V and J genes are TRBV27 and TRBJ2-7; 7 nucleotides match TRBD1. J gave up 6 bases and V 0 bases, and 5 bases lay outside the gene matches. Per germline, CDR1 MNHEY and CDR2 SMNVEV (reference sequence). The CDR3 is 14 amino acids.

This clone came up a few times. J is TRBJ2-5 and V is TRBV5-1; 14 nucleotides align to TRBD2. The CDR3 is 17 amino acids. Trimming at V came to 5 bases and at J to 6 bases, leaving 12 bases not matched to a gene. CDR1 is SGHRS, CDR2 YFSETQ, per germline. CDR3 region: CASSSGLAGEGAKTQYF. CDR3 nucleotide sequence: TGCGCCAGCAGTTCGGGACTAGCGGGAGAAGGAGCGAAGACCCAGTACTTC.

The chain carries TRBV27 and TRBJ1-2; D is perhaps TRBD1 (5 bases). This CDR3 contains 13 residues. Germline CDR1 and CDR2: MNHEY and SMNVEV (reference sequence). Deletions cut 2 bases from V and 10 bases from J, with 14 bases between. The CDR3 DNA reads TGTGCCAGCAGTTTAAATTGGGCAGGGATCTACACCTTC. As protein: CASSLNWAGIYTF.

The rearrangement uses TRBV6-4 and TRBJ2-1, with TRBD1 identical over 9 bases. This CDR3 has 14 amino acids. CDR1 is MRHNA, CDR2 SNTAGT, per germline. J lost 9 bases, V lost 2 bases, and 5 bases had no gene match. CDR3 bases: TGTGCCAGCAGTGACAGGACAGGGGAGAGTGAGCAGTTCTTC. This codes for CASSDRTGESEQFF.

The chain has TRBV12-2 and TRBJ2-7; the tabulated D call, TRBD1, remains unverified against the DNA. TRBV12-2 represents a pseudogene. CDR3 length: 13 amino acids. The CDR3 loop reads CASRGSRDNHRYF. Here the CDR3 DNA reads TGTGCAAGTCGCGGATCCCGGGACAACCACAGGTACTTC.

The chain employs TRBV2 and TRBJ2-1, with unresolved D. Germline V lookup: CDR1 SNHLY, CDR2 FYNNEI. This CDR3 comprises 13 residues. Trimming removed 5 bases at V and 4 bases at J, with 9 bases between. The CDR3 DNA sequence: TGTGCCAGCAGTTTGAATTCGTACAATGAGCAGTTCTTC. Translating gives CASSLNSYNEQFF.

V usage is TRBV30 and J usage is TRBJ2-2, with 7 bases that match TRBD1. This CDR3 is 14 amino acids long. The ends lost 3 bases at V and 5 bases at J; junction bases unmatched: 6. Looked up from germline, CDR1 is GTSNPN and CDR2 is SVGIG (reference sequence). The CDR3 here is CAWRPTGWTGELFF. The CDR3 nucleotides read TGTGCCTGGAGGCCGACAGGGTGGACCGGGGAGCTGTTTTTT.

The CDR3 DNA sequence: TGTGCCAGCAGCACGACGAATATCAAGGACAGGGGGCGAAACGAGCAGTACTTC. It is translated as CASSTTNIKDRGRNEQYF. The V call is TRBV11-3, the J call TRBJ2-7, with TRBD1 identical over 11 bases. The V gene's germline CDR1 is SGHNT and CDR2 YENEEA. V trimming: 5 bases; J trimming: 5 bases; junction bases outside the gene matches: 17. The CDR3 totals 18 residues.

Points on this clone: Other DNA sequences in this sample translate to the same CDR3. The CDR3 region is CASTSAETQYF. For the CDR3, the DNA is TGTGCCAGCACCTCAGCCGAGACCCAGTACTTC. The V call is TRBV7-9, the J call TRBJ2-5; D gene unclear. The germline V gene encodes CDR1 SEHNR and CDR2 FQNEAQ (reference sequence). This CDR3 contains 11 residues. V gave up 7 bases and J gave up 5 bases, with 8 bases separating them.

This chain connects TRBV18 to TRBJ2-7, with a possible D match to TRBD1 (6 bases). CDR1 and CDR2 (germline): KGHSH, LQKENI. The CDR3 loop spans 14 amino acids. Trimming stripped 4 bases from V and 3 bases from J, with 13 bases between. Here the CDR3 reads CASSQGQGSYEQYF. The CDR3 nucleotides read TGTGCCAGCTCACAGGGTCAGGGGAGCTACGAGCAGTACTTC.

This clone was observed a few times. The chain combines TRBV19 with TRBJ1-2; D uncertain. The length of the CDR3 is 12 residues. Trimming cost V 6 bases and J 5 bases, with 10 bases left between them. Germline CDR1 reads LNHDA; CDR2 reads SQIVND (reference sequence). The DNA for the CDR3 is TGTGCCAGTAGAAACAACCCGTATGGCTACACCTTC. Translated, it gives CASRNNPYGYTF.

This sequence joins TRBV29-1 and TRBJ1-5, with D unclear. Trimming removed 4 bases from V and 1 base from J, with 8 bases in between. CDR3 length equals 13 residues. CDR1 is SQVTM, CDR2 ANQGSEA, per germline. In DNA, the CDR3 is TGCAGCGTTGTAACGGAAAGCAATCAGCCCCAGCATTTT. It encodes CSVVTESNQPQHF.